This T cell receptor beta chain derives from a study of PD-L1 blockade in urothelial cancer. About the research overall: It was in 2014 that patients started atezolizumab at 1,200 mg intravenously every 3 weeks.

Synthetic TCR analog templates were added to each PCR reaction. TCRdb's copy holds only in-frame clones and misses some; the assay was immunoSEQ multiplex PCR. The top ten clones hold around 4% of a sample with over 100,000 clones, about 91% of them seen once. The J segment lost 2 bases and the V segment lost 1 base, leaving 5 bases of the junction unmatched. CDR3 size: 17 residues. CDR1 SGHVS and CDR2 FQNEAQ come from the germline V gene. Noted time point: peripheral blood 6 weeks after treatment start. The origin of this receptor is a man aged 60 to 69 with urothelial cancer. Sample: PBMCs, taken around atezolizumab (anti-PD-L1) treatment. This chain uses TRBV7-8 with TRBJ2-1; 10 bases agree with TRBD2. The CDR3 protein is CASSLGLAGETYNEQFF. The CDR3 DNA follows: TGTGCCAGCAGCTTAGGACTAGCGGGCGAGACCTACAATGAGCAGTTCTTC.